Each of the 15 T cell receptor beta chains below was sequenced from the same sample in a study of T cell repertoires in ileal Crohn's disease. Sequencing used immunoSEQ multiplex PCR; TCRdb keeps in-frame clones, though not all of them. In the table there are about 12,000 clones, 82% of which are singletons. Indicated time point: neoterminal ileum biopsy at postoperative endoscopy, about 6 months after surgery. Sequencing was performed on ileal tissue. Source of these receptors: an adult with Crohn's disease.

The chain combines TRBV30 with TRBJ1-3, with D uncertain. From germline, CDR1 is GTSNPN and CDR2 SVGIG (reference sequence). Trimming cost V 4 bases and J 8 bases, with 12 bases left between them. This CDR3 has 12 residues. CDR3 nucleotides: TGTGCCTGGACTTTGAACAGAGACACCATATATTTT. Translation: CAWTLNRDTIYF.

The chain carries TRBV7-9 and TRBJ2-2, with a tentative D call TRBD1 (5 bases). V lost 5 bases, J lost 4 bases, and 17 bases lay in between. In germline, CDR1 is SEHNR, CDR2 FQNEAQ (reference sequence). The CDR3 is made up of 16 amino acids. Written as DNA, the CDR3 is TGTGCCAGCAGCGCGCCTCAGGGATTGGGCACCGGGGAGCTGTTTTTT. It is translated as CASSAPQGLGTGELFF.

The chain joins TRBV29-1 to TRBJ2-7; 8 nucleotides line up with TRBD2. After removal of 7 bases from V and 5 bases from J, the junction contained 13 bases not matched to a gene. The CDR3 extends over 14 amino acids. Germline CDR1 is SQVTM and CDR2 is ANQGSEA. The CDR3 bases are TGCAGCGCGGGGTGGTCGGGGGGGCCCAACGAGCAGTACTTC. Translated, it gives CSAGWSGGPNEQYF.

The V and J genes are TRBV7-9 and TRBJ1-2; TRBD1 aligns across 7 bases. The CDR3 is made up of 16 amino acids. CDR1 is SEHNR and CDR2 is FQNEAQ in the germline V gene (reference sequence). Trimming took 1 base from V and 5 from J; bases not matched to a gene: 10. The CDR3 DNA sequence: TGTGCCAGCAGCTTAGGACCGACAGGGTTTGGGTATGGCTACACCTTC. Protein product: CASSLGPTGFGYGYTF.

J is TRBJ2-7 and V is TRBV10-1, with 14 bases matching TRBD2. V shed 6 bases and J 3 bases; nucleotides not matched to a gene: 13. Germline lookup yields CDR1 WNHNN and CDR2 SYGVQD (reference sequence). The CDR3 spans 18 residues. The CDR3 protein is CASSPAGTSGRDNYEQYF. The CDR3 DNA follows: TGCGCCAGCAGCCCCGCCGGGACTAGCGGGAGAGATAACTACGAGCAGTACTTC.

The CDR3 DNA reads TGTGCCAGCAGCTCGGGGTTCGGCAATCAGCCCCAGCATTTT. Translation: CASSSGFGNQPQHF. V is TRBV7-9 and J is TRBJ1-5; D is undetermined. Between the trimmed V and J ends, which lost 4 bases and 2 bases, there was a span of 9 bases. Germline V gene sequence: CDR1 SEHNR, CDR2 FQNEAQ (reference sequence). The CDR3 is 14 amino acids. The whole variable domain, filled in from reference TRBV7-9 and TRBJ1-5, reads DTGVSQNPRHKITKRGQNVTFRCDPISEHNRLYWYRQTLGQGPEFLTYFQNEAQLEKSRLLSDRFSAERPKGSFSTLEIQRTEQGDSAMYLCASSSGFGNQPQHFGDGTRLSIL.

Written as DNA, the CDR3 is TGTGCCAGTAGTATAGATCGGTCAGGGGGCGCTTCAGGCGAGCAGTACTTC. It specifies CASSIDRSGGASGEQYF. V is TRBV19 and J is TRBJ2-7, with 8 bases matching TRBD1. Germline trimming cut 0 bases from V and 6 bases from J; bases unmatched to any gene: 13. The V gene's germline CDR1 is LNHDA and CDR2 SQIVND (reference sequence). This CDR3 comprises 17 residues. The full variable domain, completed using reference TRBV19 and TRBJ2-7, is DGGITQSPKYLFRKEGQNVTLSCEQNLNHDAMYWYRQDPGQGLRLIYYSQIVNDFQKGDIAEGYSVSREKKESFPLTVTSAQKNPTAFYLCASSIDRSGGASGEQYFGPGTRLTVT.

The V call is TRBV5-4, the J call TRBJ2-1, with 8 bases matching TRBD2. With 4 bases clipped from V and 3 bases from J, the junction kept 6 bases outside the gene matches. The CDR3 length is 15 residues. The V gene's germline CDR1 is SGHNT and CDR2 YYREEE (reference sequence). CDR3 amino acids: CASSGLSGNYNEQFF. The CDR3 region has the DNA TGTGCCAGCAGCGGGCTTAGCGGGAACTACAATGAGCAGTTCTTC.

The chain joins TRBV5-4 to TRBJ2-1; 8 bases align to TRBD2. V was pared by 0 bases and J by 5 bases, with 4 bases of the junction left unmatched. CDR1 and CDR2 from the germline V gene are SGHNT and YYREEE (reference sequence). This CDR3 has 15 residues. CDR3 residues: CASSLGSSGHNEQFF. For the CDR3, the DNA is TGTGCCAGCAGCTTGGGTTCTAGCGGGCACAATGAGCAGTTCTTC. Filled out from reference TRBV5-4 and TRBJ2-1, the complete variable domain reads ETGVTQSPTHLIKTRGQQVTLRCSSQSGHNTVSWYQQALGQGPQFIFQYYREEENGRGNFPPRFSGLQFPNYSSELNVNALELDDSALYLCASSLGSSGHNEQFFGPGTRLTVL.

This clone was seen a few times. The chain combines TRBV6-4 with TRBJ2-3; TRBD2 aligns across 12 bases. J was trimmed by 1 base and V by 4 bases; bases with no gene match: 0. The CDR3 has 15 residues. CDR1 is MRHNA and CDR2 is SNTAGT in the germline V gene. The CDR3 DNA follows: TGTGCCAGCAGTGGACTAGCGGGGGGCACAGATACGCAGTATTTT. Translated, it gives CASSGLAGGTDTQYF.

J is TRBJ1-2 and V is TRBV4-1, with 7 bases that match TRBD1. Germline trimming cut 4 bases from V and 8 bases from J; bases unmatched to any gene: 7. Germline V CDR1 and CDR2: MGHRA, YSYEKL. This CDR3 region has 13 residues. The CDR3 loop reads CASSRGQVFGYTF. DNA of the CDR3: TGCGCCAGCAGCCGAGGACAGGTATTCGGCTACACCTTC.

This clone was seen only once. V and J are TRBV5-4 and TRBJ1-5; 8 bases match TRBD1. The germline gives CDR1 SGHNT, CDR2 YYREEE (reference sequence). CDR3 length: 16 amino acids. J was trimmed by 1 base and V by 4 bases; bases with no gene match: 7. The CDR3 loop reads CASSPSGGRSNQPQHF. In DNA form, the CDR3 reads TGTGCCAGCAGCCCCTCAGGGGGCAGGAGCAATCAGCCCCAGCATTTT.

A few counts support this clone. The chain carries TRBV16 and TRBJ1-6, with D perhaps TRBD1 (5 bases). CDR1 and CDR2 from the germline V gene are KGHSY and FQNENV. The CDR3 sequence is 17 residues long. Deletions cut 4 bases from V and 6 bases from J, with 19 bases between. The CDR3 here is CASSPSISGTSNSPLHF. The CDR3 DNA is TGTGCCAGCAGCCCTTCAATATCCGGGACTAGTAATTCACCCCTCCACTTT.

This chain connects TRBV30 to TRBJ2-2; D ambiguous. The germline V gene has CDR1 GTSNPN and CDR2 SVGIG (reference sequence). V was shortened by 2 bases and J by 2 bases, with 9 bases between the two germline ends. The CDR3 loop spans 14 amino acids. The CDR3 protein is CAWSPNSNTGELFF. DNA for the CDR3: TGTGCCTGGAGTCCCAACAGTAACACCGGGGAGCTGTTTTTT.

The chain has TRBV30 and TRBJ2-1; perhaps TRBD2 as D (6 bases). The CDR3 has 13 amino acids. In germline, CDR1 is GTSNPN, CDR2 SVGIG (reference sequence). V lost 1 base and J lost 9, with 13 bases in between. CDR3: CAWSETSFGEQFF. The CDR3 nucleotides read TGTGCCTGGAGTGAAACTAGCTTTGGTGAGCAGTTCTTC.